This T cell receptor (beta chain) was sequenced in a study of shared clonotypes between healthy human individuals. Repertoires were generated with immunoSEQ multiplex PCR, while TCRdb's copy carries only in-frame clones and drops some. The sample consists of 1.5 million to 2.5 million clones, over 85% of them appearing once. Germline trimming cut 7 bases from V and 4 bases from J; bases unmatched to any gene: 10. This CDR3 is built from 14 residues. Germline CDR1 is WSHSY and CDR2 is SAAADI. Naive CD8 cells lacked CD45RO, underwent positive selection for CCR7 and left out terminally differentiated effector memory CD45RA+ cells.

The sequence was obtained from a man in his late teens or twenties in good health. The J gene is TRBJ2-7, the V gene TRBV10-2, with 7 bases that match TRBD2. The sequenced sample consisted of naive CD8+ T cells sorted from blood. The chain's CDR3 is CASNVASGGYEQYF. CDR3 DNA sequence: TGCGCCAGCAATGTGGCTAGCGGAGGTTACGAGCAGTACTTC.